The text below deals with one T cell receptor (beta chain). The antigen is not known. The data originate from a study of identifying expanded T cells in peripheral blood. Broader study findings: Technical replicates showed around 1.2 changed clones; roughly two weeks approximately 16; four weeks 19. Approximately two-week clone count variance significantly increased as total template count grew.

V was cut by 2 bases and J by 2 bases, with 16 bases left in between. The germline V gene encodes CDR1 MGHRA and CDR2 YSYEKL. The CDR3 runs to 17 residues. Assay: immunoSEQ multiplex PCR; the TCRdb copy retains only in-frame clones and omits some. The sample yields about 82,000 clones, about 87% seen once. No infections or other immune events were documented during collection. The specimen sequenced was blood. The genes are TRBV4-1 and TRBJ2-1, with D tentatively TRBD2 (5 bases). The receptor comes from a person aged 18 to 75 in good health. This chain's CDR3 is CASSQMILADTYNEQFF. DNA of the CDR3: TGCGCCAGCAGCCAAATGATCCTAGCAGATACCTACAATGAGCAGTTCTTC.